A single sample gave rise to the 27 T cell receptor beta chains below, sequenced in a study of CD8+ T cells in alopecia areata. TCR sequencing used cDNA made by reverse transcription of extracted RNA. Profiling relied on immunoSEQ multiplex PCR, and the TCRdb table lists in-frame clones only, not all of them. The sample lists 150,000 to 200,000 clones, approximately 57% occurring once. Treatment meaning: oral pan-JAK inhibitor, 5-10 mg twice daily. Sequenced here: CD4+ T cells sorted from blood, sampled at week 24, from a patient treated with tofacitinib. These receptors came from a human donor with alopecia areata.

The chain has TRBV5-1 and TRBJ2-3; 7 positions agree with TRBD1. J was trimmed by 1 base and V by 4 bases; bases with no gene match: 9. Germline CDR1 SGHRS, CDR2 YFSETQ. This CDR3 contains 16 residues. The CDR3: CASSLYRGRGTDTQYF. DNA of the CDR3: TGCGCCAGCAGCCTATACAGGGGTCGCGGCACAGATACGCAGTATTTT.

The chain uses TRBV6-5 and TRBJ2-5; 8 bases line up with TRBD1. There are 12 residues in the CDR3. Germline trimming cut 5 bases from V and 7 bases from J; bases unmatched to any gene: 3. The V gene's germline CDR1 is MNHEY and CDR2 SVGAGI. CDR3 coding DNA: TGTGCCAGCAGTCTACAGGGGGGGACCCAGTACTTC. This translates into CASSLQGGTQYF.

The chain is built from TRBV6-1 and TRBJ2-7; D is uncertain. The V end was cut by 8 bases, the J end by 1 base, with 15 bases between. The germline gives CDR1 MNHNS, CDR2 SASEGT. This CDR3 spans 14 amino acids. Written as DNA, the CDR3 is TGTGCCAGCCAGCCGAGCCTGGGTTCCTACGAGCAGTACTTC. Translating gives CASQPSLGSYEQYF.

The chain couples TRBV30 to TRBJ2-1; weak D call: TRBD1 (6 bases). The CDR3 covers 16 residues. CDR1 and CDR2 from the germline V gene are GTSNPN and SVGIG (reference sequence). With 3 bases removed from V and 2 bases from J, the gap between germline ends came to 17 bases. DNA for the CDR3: TGTGCCTGGAGCGCTCTTCGACAGGCAGCCTACAATGAGCAGTTCTTC. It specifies CAWSALRQAAYNEQFF.

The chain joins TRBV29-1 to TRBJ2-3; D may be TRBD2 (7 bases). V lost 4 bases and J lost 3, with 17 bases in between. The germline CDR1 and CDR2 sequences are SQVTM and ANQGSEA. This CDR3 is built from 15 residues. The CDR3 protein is CSVGIGGGLTDTQYF. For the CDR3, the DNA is TGCAGCGTTGGCATAGGGGGGGGCTTGACAGATACGCAGTATTTT.

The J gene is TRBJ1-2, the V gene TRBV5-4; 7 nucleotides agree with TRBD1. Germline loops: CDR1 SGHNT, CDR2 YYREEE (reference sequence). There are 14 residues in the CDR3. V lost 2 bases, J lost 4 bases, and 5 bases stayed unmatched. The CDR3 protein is CASSFPGTVYGYTF. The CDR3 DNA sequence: TGTGCCAGCAGCTTCCCCGGGACAGTCTATGGCTACACCTTC.

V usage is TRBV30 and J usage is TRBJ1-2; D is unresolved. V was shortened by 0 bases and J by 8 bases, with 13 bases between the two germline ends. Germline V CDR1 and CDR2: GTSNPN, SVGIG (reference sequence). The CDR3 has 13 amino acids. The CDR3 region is CAWSVLSDGGYTF. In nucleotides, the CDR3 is TGTGCCTGGAGTGTATTGAGTGATGGGGGCTACACCTTC. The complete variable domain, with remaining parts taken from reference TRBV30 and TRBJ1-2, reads SQTIHQWPATLVQPVGSPLSLECTVEGTSNPNLYWYRQAAGRGLQLLFYSVGIGQISSEVPQNLSASRPQDRQFILSSKKLLLSDSGFYLCAWSVLSDGGYTFGSGTRLTVV.

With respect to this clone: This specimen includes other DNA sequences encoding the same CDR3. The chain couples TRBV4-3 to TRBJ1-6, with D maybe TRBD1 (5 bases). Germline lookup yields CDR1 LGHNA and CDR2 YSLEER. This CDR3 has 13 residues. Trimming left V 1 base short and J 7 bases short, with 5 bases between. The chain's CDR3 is CASSQAGNSPLHF. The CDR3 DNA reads TGCGCCAGCAGCCAAGCAGGGAATTCACCCCTCCACTTT.

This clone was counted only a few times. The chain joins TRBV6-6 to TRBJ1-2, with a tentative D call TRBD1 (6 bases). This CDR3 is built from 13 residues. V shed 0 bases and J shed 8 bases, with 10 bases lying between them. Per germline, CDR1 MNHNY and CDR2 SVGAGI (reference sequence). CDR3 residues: CASSYSRTVGYTF. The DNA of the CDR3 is TGTGCCAGCAGTTACTCCCGGACAGTCGGCTACACCTTC.

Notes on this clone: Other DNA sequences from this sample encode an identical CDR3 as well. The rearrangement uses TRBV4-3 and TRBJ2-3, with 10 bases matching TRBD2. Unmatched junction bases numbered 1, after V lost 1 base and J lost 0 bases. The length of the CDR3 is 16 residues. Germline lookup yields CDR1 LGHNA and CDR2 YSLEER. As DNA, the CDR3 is TGCGCCAGCAGCCAAGTAGCGGGGGGCAGCACAGATACGCAGTATTTT. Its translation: CASSQVAGGSTDTQYF.

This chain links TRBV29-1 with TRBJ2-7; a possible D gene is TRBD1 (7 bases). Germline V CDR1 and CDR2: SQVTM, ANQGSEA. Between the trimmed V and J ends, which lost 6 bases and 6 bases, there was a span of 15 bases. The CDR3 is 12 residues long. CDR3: CSVRGTVSEQYF. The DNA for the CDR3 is TGCAGCGTCCGGGGGACAGTAAGCGAGCAGTACTTC.

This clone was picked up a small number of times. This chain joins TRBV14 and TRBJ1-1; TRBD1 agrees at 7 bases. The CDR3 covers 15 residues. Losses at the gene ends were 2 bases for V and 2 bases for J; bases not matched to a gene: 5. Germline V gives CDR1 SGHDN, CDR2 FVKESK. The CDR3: CASSQRTGLNTEAFF. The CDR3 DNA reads TGTGCCAGCAGCCAACGGACAGGTTTAAACACTGAAGCTTTCTTT.

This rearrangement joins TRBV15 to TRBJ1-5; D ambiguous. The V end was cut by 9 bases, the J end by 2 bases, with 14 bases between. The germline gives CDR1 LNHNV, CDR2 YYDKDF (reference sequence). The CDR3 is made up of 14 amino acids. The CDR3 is CATRATWGNQPQHF. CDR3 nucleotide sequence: TGTGCCACACGAGCCACATGGGGCAATCAGCCCCAGCATTTT.

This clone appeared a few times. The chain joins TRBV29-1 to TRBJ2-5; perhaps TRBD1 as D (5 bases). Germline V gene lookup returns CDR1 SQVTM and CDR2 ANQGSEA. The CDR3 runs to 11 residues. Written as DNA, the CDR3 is TGCGGGGCGGAAGGAGCAGAGACCCAGTACTTC. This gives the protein CGAEGAETQYF.

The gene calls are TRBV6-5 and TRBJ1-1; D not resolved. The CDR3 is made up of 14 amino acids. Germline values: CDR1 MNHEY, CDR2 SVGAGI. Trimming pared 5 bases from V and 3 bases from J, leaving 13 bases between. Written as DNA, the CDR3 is TGTGCCAGCAGTCCCAGGATGGGGTACACTGAAGCTTTCTTT. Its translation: CASSPRMGYTEAFF.

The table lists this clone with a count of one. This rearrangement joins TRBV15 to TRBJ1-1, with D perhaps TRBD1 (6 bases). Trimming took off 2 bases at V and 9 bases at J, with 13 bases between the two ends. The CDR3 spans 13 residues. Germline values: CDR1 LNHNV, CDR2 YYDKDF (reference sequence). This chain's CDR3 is CATSRRTGLQAFF. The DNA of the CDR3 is TGTGCCACCAGCAGAAGAACAGGGCTTCAAGCTTTCTTT.

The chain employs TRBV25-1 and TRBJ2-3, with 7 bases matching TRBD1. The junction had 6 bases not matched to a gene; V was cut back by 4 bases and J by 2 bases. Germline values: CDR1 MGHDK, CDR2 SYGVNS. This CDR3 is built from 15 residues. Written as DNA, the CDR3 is TGTGCCAGCAGTGCCCGGGACAGAGACACAGATACGCAGTATTTT. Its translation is CASSARDRDTDTQYF.

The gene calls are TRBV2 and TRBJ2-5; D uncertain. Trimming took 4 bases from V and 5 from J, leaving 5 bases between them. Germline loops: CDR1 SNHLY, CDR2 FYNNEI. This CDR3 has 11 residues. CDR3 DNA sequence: TGTGCCAGCAGTGTAGTCGAGACCCAGTACTTC. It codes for CASSVVETQYF.

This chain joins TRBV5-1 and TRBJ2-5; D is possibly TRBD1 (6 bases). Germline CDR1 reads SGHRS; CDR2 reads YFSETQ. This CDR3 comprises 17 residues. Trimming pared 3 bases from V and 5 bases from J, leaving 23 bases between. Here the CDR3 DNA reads TGCGCCAGCAGCTACTCAACAGGGATCGTAATAACGGAGACCCAGTACTTC. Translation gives CASSYSTGIVITETQYF.

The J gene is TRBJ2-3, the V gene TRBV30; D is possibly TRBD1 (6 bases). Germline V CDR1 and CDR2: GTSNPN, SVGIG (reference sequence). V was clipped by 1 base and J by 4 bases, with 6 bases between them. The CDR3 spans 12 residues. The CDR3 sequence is CAWSDRADTQYF. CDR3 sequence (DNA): TGTGCCTGGAGTGACAGGGCAGATACGCAGTATTTT. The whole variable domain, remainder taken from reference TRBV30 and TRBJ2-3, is SQTIHQWPATLVQPVGSPLSLECTVEGTSNPNLYWYRQAAGRGLQLLFYSVGIGQISSEVPQNLSASRPQDRQFILSSKKLLLSDSGFYLCAWSDRADTQYFGPGTRLTVL.

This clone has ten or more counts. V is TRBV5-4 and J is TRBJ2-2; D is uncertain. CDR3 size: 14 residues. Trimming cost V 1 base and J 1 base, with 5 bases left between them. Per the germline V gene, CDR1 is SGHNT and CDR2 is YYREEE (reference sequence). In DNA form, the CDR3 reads TGTGCCAGCAGCTTGCAGAGGAACACCGGGGAGCTGTTTTTT. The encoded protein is CASSLQRNTGELFF.

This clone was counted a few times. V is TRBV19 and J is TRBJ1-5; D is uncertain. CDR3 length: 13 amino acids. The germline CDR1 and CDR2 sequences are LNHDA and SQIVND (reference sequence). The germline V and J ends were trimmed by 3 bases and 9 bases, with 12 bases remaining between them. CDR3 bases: TGTGCCAGTAGTATCGAACACGGATCGCCCCAGCATTTT. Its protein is CASSIEHGSPQHF. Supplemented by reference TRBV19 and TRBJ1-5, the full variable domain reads DGGITQSPKYLFRKEGQNVTLSCEQNLNHDAMYWYRQDPGQGLRLIYYSQIVNDFQKGDIAEGYSVSREKKESFPLTVTSAQKNPTAFYLCASSIEHGSPQHFGDGTRLSIL.

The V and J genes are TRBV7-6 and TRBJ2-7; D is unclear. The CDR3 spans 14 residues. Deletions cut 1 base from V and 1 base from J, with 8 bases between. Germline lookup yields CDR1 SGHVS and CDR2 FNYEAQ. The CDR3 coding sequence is TGTGCCAGCAGCTTAGACCTGAAATCCTACGAGCAGTACTTC. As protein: CASSLDLKSYEQYF.

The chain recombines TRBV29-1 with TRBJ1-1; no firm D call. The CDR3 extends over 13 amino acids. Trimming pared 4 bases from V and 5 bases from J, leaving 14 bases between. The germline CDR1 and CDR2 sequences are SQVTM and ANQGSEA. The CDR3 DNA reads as TGCAGCGTTGGCCCAGGTCTTAGAACTGAAGCTTTCTTT. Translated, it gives CSVGPGLRTEAFF.

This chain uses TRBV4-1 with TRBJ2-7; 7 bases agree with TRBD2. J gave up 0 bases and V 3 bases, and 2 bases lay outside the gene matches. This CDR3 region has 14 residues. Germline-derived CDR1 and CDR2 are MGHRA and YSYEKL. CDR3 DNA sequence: TGCGCCAGCAGCCACGGGGGGTTCTCCTACGAGCAGTACTTC. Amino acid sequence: CASSHGGFSYEQYF.

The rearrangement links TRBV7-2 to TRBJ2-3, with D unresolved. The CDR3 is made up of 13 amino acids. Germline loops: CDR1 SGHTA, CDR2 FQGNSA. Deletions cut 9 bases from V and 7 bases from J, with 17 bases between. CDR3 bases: TGTGCCAGTGGCGCCCAAGTATCGAATACGCAGTATTTT. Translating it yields CASGAQVSNTQYF.

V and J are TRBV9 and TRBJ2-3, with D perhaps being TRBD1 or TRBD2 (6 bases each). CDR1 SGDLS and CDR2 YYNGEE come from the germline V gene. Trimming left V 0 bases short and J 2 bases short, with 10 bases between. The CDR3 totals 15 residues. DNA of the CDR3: TGTGCCAGCAGCGTAGGGAGGGGGACCACAGATACGCAGTATTTT. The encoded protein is CASSVGRGTTDTQYF.